The rows below give T cell receptor beta chains drawn from one sample of a study of Graves' ophthalmopathy and Graves' hyperthyroidism. Using its own MiXCR run on the multiplex PCR reads, TCRdb lists one record per CDR3 protein. The sample shows a few hundred thousand distinct CDR3 sequences, 15% to 20% of them seen only once. The source material was peripheral blood. These TCRs come from a woman between 18 and 30 years old with Graves' ophthalmopathy. The CDR3 runs from the conserved cysteine through the conserved F or W.

V: TRBV12-3/TRBV12-4
J: TRBJ1-6
CDR3: CASSATGTGNSPLHF

V: TRBV7-9
J: TRBJ2-7
CDR3: CASSLAPGAGPEQYF

V: TRBV28
J: TRBJ2-7
CDR3: CASSSLLRLAPSYEQYF

V: TRBV6-1
J: TRBJ2-5
CDR3: CASSREAGGSETQYF

V: TRBV30
J: TRBJ1-1
CDR3: CAWSVNANTEAFF

V: TRBV2
J: TRBJ1-1
CDR3: CASSVGTGLGNTEAFF

V: TRBV28
J: TRBJ2-7
CDR3: CASSSPGLAGEHEQYF

V: TRBV30
J: TRBJ1-2
CDR3: CAWTGGGYGYTF

V: TRBV27
J: TRBJ2-7
CDR3: CASSLGSRPHEQYF

V: TRBV3-1
J: TRBJ2-5
CDR3: CASSQGKPGGQETQYF

V: TRBV4-3
J: TRBJ2-4
CDR3: CASSQVRVAELAKNIQYF

V: TRBV6-1
J: TRBJ2-7
CDR3: CASSESAGLRVYEQYF

V: TRBV6-2/TRBV6-3
J: TRBJ1-5
CDR3: CASSRQADQPQHF

V: TRBV7-2
J: TRBJ2-1
CDR3: CASSLAGGPYNEQFF

V: TRBV6-2/TRBV6-3
J: TRBJ2-7
CDR3: CASRRTSGESYEQYF

V: TRBV12-3/TRBV12-4
J: TRBJ2-2
CDR3: CASRPGLAVEVEELFF

V: TRBV28
J: TRBJ2-5
CDR3: CASSVSVYTLGELQETQYF

V: TRBV6-6
J: TRBJ1-5
CDR3: CASRFFGNQPQHF

V: TRBV6-5
J: TRBJ1-6
CDR3: CASSTSLPNSPLHF

V: TRBV12-3/TRBV12-4
J: TRBJ2-7
CDR3: CASSFPPGTSGSGWEQYF

V: TRBV12-3/TRBV12-4
J: TRBJ1-1
CDR3: CASSFTTDGIENTEAFF

V: TRBV29-1
J: TRBJ1-1
CDR3: CSVEEEGLEAFF

V: TRBV20-1
J: TRBJ2-7
CDR3: CSARGQGGQEGYEQYF

V: TRBV3-1
J: TRBJ2-5
CDR3: CASSQVKGHSKRSQYF

V: TRBV24-1
J: TRBJ2-3
CDR3: CATSDRLAESSTDTQYF

V: TRBV15
J: TRBJ2-7
CDR3: CATSRDRNYEQYF

V: TRBV4-2
J: TRBJ2-2
CDR3: CASSRGLAGGPNRFTGELFF

V: TRBV7-3
J: TRBJ2-7
CDR3: CASSPDRYSYEQYF

V: TRBV7-2
J: TRBJ2-7
CDR3: CASSSPTSGREEYF

V: TRBV12-3/TRBV12-4
J: TRBJ1-1
CDR3: CASSPGTENTEAFF

V: TRBV28
J: TRBJ2-5
CDR3: CASSFEGEETQYF

V: TRBV11-2
J: TRBJ2-4
CDR3: CASSLDNGGGQNIQYF

V: TRBV11-2
J: TRBJ2-5
CDR3: CASSPGLAGGDTLPTGTQYF

V: TRBV27
J: TRBJ2-7
CDR3: CASSTRVGTGPTLPVF

V: TRBV18
J: TRBJ2-5
CDR3: CASSPDGRQETQYF

V: TRBV11-1
J: TRBJ2-5
CDR3: CASSLMDNSWRETQYF

V: TRBV5-1
J: TRBJ2-2
CDR3: CATRAGGYAEELFF

V: TRBV18
J: TRBJ1-5
CDR3: CASSPLGALAQHF

V: TRBV6-5
J: TRBJ2-7
CDR3: CASSYSSQGTYSYEQYF

V: TRBV7-2
J: TRBJ1-6
CDR3: CASSLARGNSYNSPLHF

V: TRBV27
J: TRBJ1-6
CDR3: CASSFALTNSPLHF

V: TRBV11-2
J: TRBJ1-5
CDR3: CASSSLGQGGNQPQHF

V: TRBV4-1
J: TRBJ2-5
CDR3: CASSQERTTGGGVTQYF

V: TRBV6-5
J: TRBJ1-1
CDR3: CASSYEWRTEAFF

V: TRBV6-5
J: TRBJ2-5
CDR3: CASSYSVTGEMETQYF

V: TRBV19
J: TRBJ1-1
CDR3: CASMGGEAFF

V: TRBV28
J: TRBJ2-5
CDR3: CASSQGQGRETQYF

V: TRBV20-1
J: TRBJ1-6
CDR3: CSARETGTGGSPLHF

V: TRBV9
J: TRBJ1-2
CDR3: CASSGTMGGYTF

V: TRBV15
J: TRBJ1-2
CDR3: CATSRVGAYGYTF

V: TRBV7-2
J: TRBJ1-1
CDR3: CASSAGINTEAFF

V: TRBV20-1
J: TRBJ1-1
CDR3: CSGSEKVTEAFF

V: TRBV11-2
J: TRBJ2-7
CDR3: CARQQGMSYEQYF

V: TRBV30
J: TRBJ1-1
CDR3: CACRTGGVGAFF

V: TRBV7-2
J: TRBJ2-2
CDR3: CASHRQGTNTGELFF